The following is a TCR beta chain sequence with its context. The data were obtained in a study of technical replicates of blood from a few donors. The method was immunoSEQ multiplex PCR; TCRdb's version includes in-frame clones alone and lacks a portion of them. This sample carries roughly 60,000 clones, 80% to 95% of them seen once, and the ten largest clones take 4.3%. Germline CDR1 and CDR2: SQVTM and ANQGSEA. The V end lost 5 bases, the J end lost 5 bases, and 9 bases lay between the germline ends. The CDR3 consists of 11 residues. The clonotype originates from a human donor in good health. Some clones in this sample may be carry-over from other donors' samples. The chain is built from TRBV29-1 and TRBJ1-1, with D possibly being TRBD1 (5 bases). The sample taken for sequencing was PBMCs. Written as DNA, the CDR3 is TGCAGCGTTTCTGGGGGGACTGAAGCTTTCTTT. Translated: CSVSGGTEAFF.